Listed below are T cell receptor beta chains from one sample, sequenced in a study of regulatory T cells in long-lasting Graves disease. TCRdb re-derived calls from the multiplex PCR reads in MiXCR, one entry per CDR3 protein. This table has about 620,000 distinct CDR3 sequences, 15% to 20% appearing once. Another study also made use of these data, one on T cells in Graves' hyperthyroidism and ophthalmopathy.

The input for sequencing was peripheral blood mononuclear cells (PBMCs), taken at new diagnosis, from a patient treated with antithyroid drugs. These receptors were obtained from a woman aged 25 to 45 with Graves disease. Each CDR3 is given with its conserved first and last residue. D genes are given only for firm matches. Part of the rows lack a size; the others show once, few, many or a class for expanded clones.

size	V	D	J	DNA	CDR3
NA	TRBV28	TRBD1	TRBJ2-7	TGTGCCAGCGGTGGGGGGACAGGGGGCTCCTACGAGCAGTACTTC	CASGGGTGGSYEQYF
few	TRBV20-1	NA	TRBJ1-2	TGCAGTGCTAGTTTTGTGCGTGGCAACTATGGCTACACCTTC	CSASFVRGNYGYTF
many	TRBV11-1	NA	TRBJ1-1	TGTGCCAGCAGCTTAGCGTTCCAGAACACTGAAGCTTTCTTT	CASSLAFQNTEAFF
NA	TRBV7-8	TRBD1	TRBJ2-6	TGTGCCAGCAGCCGTTTAAAGGACAGGGGTCTGAGGGGGGCCAACGTCCTGACTTTC	CASSRLKDRGLRGANVLTF
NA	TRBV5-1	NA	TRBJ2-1	TGCGCCAGCAGCGTGGGCGGCGGTCTAACGGGAGATGAGCAGTTCTTC	CASSVGGGLTGDEQFF
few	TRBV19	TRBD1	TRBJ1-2	TGTGCCAGTAGTATACCGGGACAGGGGGAACGTGGCTACACCTTC	CASSIPGQGERGYTF
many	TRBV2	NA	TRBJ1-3	TGTGCCAGCAGGAAAGACGGCGTAGGTGGAAACACCATATATTTT	CASRKDGVGGNTIYF
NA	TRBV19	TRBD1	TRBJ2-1	TGTGCCAGTAGTCTCGGACAGGTTAATGAGCAGTTCTTC	CASSLGQVNEQFF
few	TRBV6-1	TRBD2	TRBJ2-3	TGTGCCAGCAGGAGTATAAAGCGGGGGCCTTCAGATACGCAGTATTTT	CASRSIKRGPSDTQYF
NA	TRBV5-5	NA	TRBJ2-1	TGTGCCAGCAGACATCCCTCGGGCGGGCGCTACAATGAGCAGTTCTTC	CASRHPSGGRYNEQFF
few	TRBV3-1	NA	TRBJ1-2	TGTGCCAGCAGCCAAGTTGGGGGAGGCTACACCTTC	CASSQVGGGYTF
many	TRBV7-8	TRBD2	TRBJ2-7	TGTGCCAGCGGTCCGATAGCGGGAGGGTTATACGAGCAGTACTTC	CASGPIAGGLYEQYF
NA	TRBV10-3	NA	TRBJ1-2	TGTGCCAGCCTGAGAGTTATTGGGGGCGGCCACACCTTC	CASLRVIGGGHTF
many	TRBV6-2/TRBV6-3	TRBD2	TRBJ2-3	TGTGCCAGCAGTTCTCGGACTAGCGGGCCCCGCACAGATACGCAGTATTTT	CASSSRTSGPRTDTQYF
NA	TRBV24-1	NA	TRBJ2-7	TGTGCCACCAGTGAGGGGTCCTACGAGCAGTACTTC	CATSEGSYEQYF
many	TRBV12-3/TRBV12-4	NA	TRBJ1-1	TGTGCCAGCAGTGAGCCCAGGGTAAAGAACACTGAAGCTTTCTTT	CASSEPRVKNTEAFF
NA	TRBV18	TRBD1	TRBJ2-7	TGTGCCAGCTCACCATCGCGGGGACAGGGGGGTTACGAGCAGTACTTC	CASSPSRGQGGYEQYF
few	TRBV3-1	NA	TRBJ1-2	TGTGCCAGCAGCCAGGGGGGTCGGAGGGGCTACACCTTC	CASSQGGRRGYTF
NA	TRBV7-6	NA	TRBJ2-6	TGTGCCAGCAGCAAGGACATTGGGGCCAACGTCCTGACTTTC	CASSKDIGANVLTF
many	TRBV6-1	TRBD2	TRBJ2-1	TGTGCCAGCACGCGGGAGCAAACCTACAATGAGCAGTTCTTC	CASTREQTYNEQFF
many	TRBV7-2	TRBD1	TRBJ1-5	TGTGCCAGCAGCCCGGTCGGACAGGGCAATCAGCCCCAGCATTTT	CASSPVGQGNQPQHF
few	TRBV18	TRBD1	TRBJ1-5	TGTGCCAGCTCACCAACGACAGGGAGAAATCAGCCCCAGCATTTT	CASSPTTGRNQPQHF
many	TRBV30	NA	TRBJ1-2	TGTGCCTGGAATAGACGGGAGAACTATGGCTACACCTTC	CAWNRRENYGYTF
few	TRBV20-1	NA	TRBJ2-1	TGCAGTGTTAGTAACAACAATGAGCAGTTCTTC	CSVSNNNEQFF
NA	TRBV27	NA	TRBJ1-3	TGTGCCAGCAGTTTAGGACCTGACTCTGGAAACACCATATATTTT	CASSLGPDSGNTIYF
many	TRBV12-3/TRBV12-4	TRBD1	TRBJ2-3	TGTGCCAGCAAACGCCCGGGACAGGGGCCCACAGATACGCAGTATTTT	CASKRPGQGPTDTQYF
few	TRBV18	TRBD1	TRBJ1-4	TGTGCCAGCTCACCGCGGGACAGCCAGGGAAAACTGTTTTTT	CASSPRDSQGKLFF
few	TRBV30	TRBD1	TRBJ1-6	TGTGCCTGGAGTAAGGACAGGGGGAATTCACCCCTCCACTTT	CAWSKDRGNSPLHF
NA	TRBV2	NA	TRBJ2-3	TGTGCCAGCAGCCGGGGACCAAACACAGATACGCAGTATTTT	CASSRGPNTDTQYF
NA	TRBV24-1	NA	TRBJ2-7	TGTGCCACCAGTGATATCGCCAGCTACGAGCAGTACTTC	CATSDIASYEQYF
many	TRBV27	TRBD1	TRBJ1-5	TGTGCCAGCAGTTTATACTGGGACAGGGCCCTTGTGGGCAATCAGCCCCAGCATTTT	CASSLYWDRALVGNQPQHF
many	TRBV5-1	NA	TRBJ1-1	TGCGCCAGCAGGTCAGGGGTTGGGACTGAAGCTTTCTTT	CASRSGVGTEAFF
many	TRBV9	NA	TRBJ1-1	TGTGCCAGCAGCGTCGGGGGATCTCTCTCGGCTGAAGCTTTCTTT	CASSVGGSLSAEAFF
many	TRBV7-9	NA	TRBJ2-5	TGTGCCAGCAGCTTAGTTCCAGTTCAAGAGACCCAGTACTTC	CASSLVPVQETQYF
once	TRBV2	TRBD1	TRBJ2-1	TGTGCCAGCAGTGCCCCCCCCGCCGGGACAGGGTTCCGTAATGAGCAGTTCTTC	CASSAPPAGTGFRNEQFF
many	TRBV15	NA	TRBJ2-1	TGTGCCACCAGCAGAGGTGCGGGCCTCGGTCTGCGGGACTACAATGAGCAGTTCTTC	CATSRGAGLGLRDYNEQFF
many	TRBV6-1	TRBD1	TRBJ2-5	TGTGCCAGCAGTGCCACAGGGGCTGAGACCCAGTACTTC	CASSATGAETQYF
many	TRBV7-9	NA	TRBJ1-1	TGTGCCAGCACTAGAGGCAGGGGCCAGGATGAAGCTTTCTTT	CASTRGRGQDEAFF
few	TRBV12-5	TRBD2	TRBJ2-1	TGTGCTAGTGGTTTGATTACTCAACTAGCGGTTAGCTCCTACAATGAGCAGTTCTTC	CASGLITQLAVSSYNEQFF
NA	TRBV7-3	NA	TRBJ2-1	TGTGCCAGCAGCCTAACTCACTGGAATCCCAATGAGCAGTTCTTC	CASSLTHWNPNEQFF
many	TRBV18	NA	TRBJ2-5	TGTGCCAGCTCACCTCTGGGAGACAAAGAGACCCAGTACTTC	CASSPLGDKETQYF
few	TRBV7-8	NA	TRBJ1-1	TGTGCCAGCAGCCCCGAAGGTTGGTCACGCGCTGAAGCTTTCTTT	CASSPEGWSRAEAFF
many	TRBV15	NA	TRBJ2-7	TGTGCCACCAGCAGAGAGGGCAATTCCTACGAGCAGTACTTC	CATSREGNSYEQYF
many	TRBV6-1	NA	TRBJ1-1	TGTGCCAGCAGTCCAAAACAGGACGAAGCTTTCTTT	CASSPKQDEAFF
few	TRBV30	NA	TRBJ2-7	TGTGCCTGGAGGTCACAGACAGGCCTAAAGGGCAAGCAGTACTTC	CAWRSQTGLKGKQYF
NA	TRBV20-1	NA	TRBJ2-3	TGCAGTGCTAGAGTCCTGAGGGCGCCGTGCACAGATACGCAGTATTTT	CSARVLRAPCTDTQYF
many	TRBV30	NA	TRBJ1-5	TGTGCCTGGAGTCCGCAGGGAGGTCAGCCCCAGCATTTT	CAWSPQGGQPQHF
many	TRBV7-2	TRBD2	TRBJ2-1	TGTGCCAGTAGTCGGACTAGCGGGGCTTACAATGAGCAGTTCTTC	CASSRTSGAYNEQFF
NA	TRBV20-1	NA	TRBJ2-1	TGCAGTGCCCCGAGCGGGCGCAATGAGCAGTTCTTC	CSAPSGRNEQFF
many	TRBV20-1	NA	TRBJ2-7	TGCAGTGCCATTACTAGCCACTCCTACGAGCAGTACTTC	CSAITSHSYEQYF
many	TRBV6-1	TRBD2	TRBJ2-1	TGTGCCAGCAGTGGGGGGCAGGGTGGGGGACTAGCCCACCCTGGTGAGCAGTTCTTC	CASSGGQGGGLAHPGEQFF
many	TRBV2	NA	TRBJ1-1	TGTGCCAGCAGACCTCCGGGGGTGAACACTGAAGCTTTCTTT	CASRPPGVNTEAFF
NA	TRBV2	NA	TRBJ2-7	TGTGCCAGCAACCAGCCAGGGAGAGCCTACGAGCAGTACTTC	CASNQPGRAYEQYF
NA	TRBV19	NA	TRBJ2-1	TGTGCCAGTATCCAATCCAATGAGCAGTTCTTC	CASIQSNEQFF
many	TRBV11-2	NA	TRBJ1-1	TGTGCCAGCAGCGAATCCCAGGGAGGCTTCACTGAAGCTTTCTTT	CASSESQGGFTEAFF
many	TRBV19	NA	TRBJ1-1	TGTGCCAGTAGTATAACCGGTAATAGGTACACTGAAGCTTTCTTT	CASSITGNRYTEAFF
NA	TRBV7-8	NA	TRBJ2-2	TGTGCCAGCAGCTCTACAGGCCTTCTGAGGACCGGGGAGCTGTTTTTT	CASSSTGLLRTGELFF